Below are 20 T cell receptor beta chains sequenced from a single sample in a study of blood T cell repertoires in COVID-19. The repertoire was sequenced with immunoSEQ multiplex PCR; TCRdb's copy has only in-frame clones and lacks some. The repertoire consists of approximately 75,000 clones, with roughly 70% occurring once and the leading ten covering 2.6%. Sequences were obtained from peripheral blood. All receptors derive from a human donor with acute or convalescent COVID-19. The donor label of this sample is uncertain.

The rearrangement links TRBV7-6 to TRBJ1-6, with a tentative D call TRBD1 (6 bases). Germline assignment: CDR1 SGHVS and CDR2 FNYEAQ. The ends were cut back, 5 bases at V and 3 bases at J, with 11 bases in the middle. This CDR3 is 15 amino acids long. This CDR3 is CASSRDIGYNSPLHF. CDR3 in DNA: TGTGCCAGCAGCCGGGACATTGGCTATAATTCACCCCTCCACTTT.

The V and J genes are TRBV6-6 and TRBJ2-4; D remains unclear. The V gene's germline CDR1 is MNHNY and CDR2 SVGAGI (reference sequence). This CDR3 is 15 amino acids long. Deletions cut 6 bases from V and 5 bases from J, with 17 bases between. DNA of the CDR3: TGTGCCAGCAGCCACCAAGTGGGCAGGCAAAACATTCAGTACTTC. Amino acids: CASSHQVGRQNIQYF.

The chain is built from TRBV10-2 and TRBJ1-5, with D tentatively TRBD1 (5 bases). Trimming left V 2 bases short and J 2 bases short, with 10 bases between. Germline CDR1 reads WSHSY; CDR2 reads SAAADI. CDR3 length equals 15 residues. CDR3: CASSERGVGNQPQHF. The CDR3, as DNA: TGCGCCAGCAGTGAGCGGGGGGTGGGCAATCAGCCCCAGCATTTT.

The J gene is TRBJ1-2, the V gene TRBV28, with no clear D. There are 15 residues in the CDR3. The V end lost 4 bases, the J end lost 0 bases, and 12 bases lay between the germline ends. Germline loops: CDR1 MDHEN, CDR2 SYDVKM. CDR3 amino acids: CASSSPDRANYGYTF. In DNA, the CDR3 is TGTGCCAGCAGTTCGCCCGACCGGGCTAACTATGGCTACACCTTC.

This clone appeared once. V usage is TRBV5-1 and J usage is TRBJ2-1, with D hard to call. Trimming shortened V by 6 bases and J by 2 bases, and 12 bases separated the two germline ends. Germline assignment: CDR1 SGHRS and CDR2 YFSETQ. This CDR3 contains 14 residues. The CDR3 DNA sequence: TGCGCCAGCACAGACTCCCGGACCTACAATGAGCAGTTCTTC. This encodes CASTDSRTYNEQFF.

The chain recombines TRBV7-3 with TRBJ2-3, with 8 bases that match TRBD2. The CDR3 runs 15 residues. CDR1 and CDR2 (germline): SGHTA, FQGTGA. The V gene end was trimmed by 1 base and the J gene end by 6 bases; junction bases not matched to a gene: 6. Here the CDR3 reads CASSLMGAGADTQYF. DNA for the CDR3: TGTGCCAGCAGCTTAATGGGAGCGGGAGCGGATACGCAGTATTTT.

The V gene is TRBV15, the J gene TRBJ2-5; tentative D call: TRBD1 (5 bases). CDR3 length equals 11 residues. Per germline, CDR1 LNHNV and CDR2 YYDKDF (reference sequence). Deletions cut 5 bases from V and 11 bases from J, with 12 bases between. The CDR3 loop reads CATSVTQAQYF. CDR3 sequence (DNA): TGTGCCACCAGCGTCACACAGGCTCAGTACTTC.

The J gene is TRBJ1-5, the V gene TRBV5-1, with a weak D call TRBD1 (5 bases). CDR3 length equals 14 residues. Germline V gives CDR1 SGHRS, CDR2 YFSETQ. Trimming stripped 1 base from V and 9 bases from J, with 14 bases between. Written as DNA, the CDR3 is TGCGCCAGCAGCTTGAGTGGGAGCGGGGCGCCCCAGCATTTT. Translating gives CASSLSGSGAPQHF.

This chain connects TRBV5-8 to TRBJ2-3; 10 nucleotides match TRBD1. V shed 4 bases, J shed 2 bases, and the junction held 10 bases outside the gene matches. Germline CDR1 and CDR2: SGHTS and YDEGEE. The CDR3 is made up of 17 amino acids. CDR3 protein: CASSRPAGTGVTDTQYF. For the CDR3, the DNA is TGTGCCAGCAGCCGACCGGCTGGGACAGGGGTCACAGATACGCAGTATTTT.

This chain connects TRBV21-1 to TRBJ2-1; the DNA was not compared with TRBD1, the D call given in the table. TRBV21-1 counts as a pseudogene. There are 16 residues in the CDR3. CDR3 sequence (DNA): TGTGCCAGCAGCAAAAAGGGGCCCGGGTTATACAATGAGCAGTTCTTC. Residues: CASSKKGPGLYNEQFF.

The chain employs TRBV18 and TRBJ2-3, with D possibly being TRBD2 (7 bases). CDR1 KGHSH and CDR2 LQKENI come from the germline V gene. The V end was cut by 3 bases, the J end by 1 base, with 11 bases between. The CDR3 contains 15 residues. The CDR3 coding sequence is TGTGCCAGCTCACCGGGGGGGGCCCGCACAGATACGCAGTATTTT. Translation gives CASSPGGARTDTQYF.

The chain carries TRBV7-7 and TRBJ2-5, with D tentatively TRBD2 (6 bases). V shed 6 bases and J shed 1 base, with 15 bases lying between them. There are 15 residues in the CDR3. The V gene's germline CDR1 is SSHAT and CDR2 FNYEAQ (reference sequence). CDR3 nucleotide sequence: TGTGCCAGCAGTCCTAACCGGGGGAGCCAAGAGACCCAGTACTTC. This codes for CASSPNRGSQETQYF.

The chain uses TRBV5-6 and TRBJ2-7; D may be TRBD2 (6 bases). V was trimmed by 0 bases and J by 5 bases, leaving 9 bases between them. CDR3 length: 13 residues. Germline CDR1 SGHDT, CDR2 YYEEEE. The CDR3 here is CASSLEGGHEQYV. DNA of the CDR3: TGTGCCAGCAGCTTGGAAGGAGGGCACGAGCAGTACGTC.

J is TRBJ2-2 and V is TRBV4-1; a possible D gene is TRBD2 (5 bases). Trimming removed 1 base from V and 7 bases from J, with 10 bases in between. CDR1 is MGHRA and CDR2 is YSYEKL in the germline V gene. CDR3 length equals 14 residues. CDR3 DNA: TGCGCCAGCAGCCAAGCACCCGGGGACGGGGAGCTGTTTTTT. Protein product: CASSQAPGDGELFF.

V usage is TRBV3-1 (or the pseudogene TRBV3-2) and J usage is TRBJ2-5; D call uncertain. Per germline, CDR1 LGHDT and CDR2 YNNKEL (reference sequence). V was pared by 0 bases and J by 0 bases, with 17 bases between. The CDR3 extends over 18 amino acids. The CDR3 nucleotides read TGTGCCAGCAGCCAAGACCCCAAAGACTCGTGGTACCAAGAGACCCAGTACTTC. Translation: CASSQDPKDSWYQETQYF.

The chain couples TRBV30 to TRBJ2-1; 10 bases agree with TRBD2. The CDR3 loop spans 14 amino acids. V was clipped by 4 bases and J by 8 bases; unmatched bases: 8. Germline lookup yields CDR1 GTSNPN and CDR2 SVGIG (reference sequence). CDR3 protein: CAWMEAGGEDEQFF. CDR3 sequence (DNA): TGTGCCTGGATGGAAGCGGGAGGGGAGGATGAGCAGTTCTTC.

This chain joins TRBV5-1 and TRBJ2-2, with 8 nucleotides matching TRBD2. The CDR3 has 14 amino acids. The J segment lost 5 bases and the V segment lost 6 bases, leaving 6 bases of the junction unmatched. From germline, CDR1 is SGHRS and CDR2 YFSETQ. The CDR3 region has the DNA TGCGCCAGCACGGGAGCGGGGGTTACCGGGGAGCTGTTTTTT. Translated, it gives CASTGAGVTGELFF.

The rearrangement uses TRBV24-1 and TRBJ2-1; possible D gene TRBD1, 6 bases. The CDR3 covers 15 residues. Trimming pared 3 bases from V and 4 bases from J, leaving 12 bases between. Germline CDR1 KGHDR, CDR2 SFDVKD. The CDR3 sequence is CATSDPTGLYNEQFF. The CDR3 region has the DNA TGTGCCACCAGTGATCCCACAGGGTTGTACAATGAGCAGTTCTTC.

The chain recombines TRBV6-5 with TRBJ2-1; 10 bases line up with TRBD2. The germline V gene has CDR1 MNHEY and CDR2 SVGAGI. The V gene end was trimmed by 8 bases and the J gene end by 8 bases; junction bases not matched to a gene: 9. The CDR3 is 14 residues long. CDR3 nucleotide sequence: TGTGCCAGCTCAGCGGGAGGGCCTCCGGATGAGCAGTTCTTC. Translated, it gives CASSAGGPPDEQFF.

The chain is built from TRBV28 and TRBJ1-4; TRBD1 aligns across 10 bases. Germline CDR1 is MDHEN and CDR2 is SYDVKM. CDR3 length equals 18 residues. V lost 3 bases, J lost 2 bases, and 9 bases stayed unmatched. CDR3 coding DNA: TGTGCCAGCAGTTTCGGGCCGGGACAGGGGTGGACTAATGAAAAACTGTTTTTT. Protein product: CASSFGPGQGWTNEKLFF. Looking up the rest from reference TRBV28 and TRBJ1-4 gives the full variable domain: DVKVTQSSRYLVKRTGEKVFLECVQDMDHENMFWYRQDPGLGLRLIYFSYDVKMKEKGDIPEGYSVSREKKERFSLILESASTNQTSMYLCASSFGPGQGWTNEKLFFGSGTQLSVL.